The TCR beta chain described here comes from a study of metastatic and nonmetastatic thyroid tumors. Study in general: Repertoires were compared across blood and tumor or nodule tissue from malignant and benign thyroid patients. Overall study results and limits: As reported, TCR beta diversity in blood and tumor was significantly higher in malignant thyroid tumors than in benign nodules.

Many counts were recorded for this clone. Its target is unknown. Methods used by the authors: A distant-metastasis classifier for papillary thyroid cancer was built using CDR3 differences across clinicopathological groups. Through MiXCR, TCRdb re-clonotyped the PCR reads. For this entry, the V and J calls and clone size follow TCRdb and not the study's own pipeline. The sample shows approximately 35,000 clones, roughly 15% of them seen only once. The entire patient cohort was treatment-naive prior to thyroid surgery. The CDR3 is 14 residues long. V lost 5 bases and J lost 0, with 11 bases in between. Germline V gives CDR1 LNHNV, CDR2 YYDKDF (reference sequence).

This rearrangement joins TRBV15 to TRBJ2-7; possible D gene TRBD2, 6 bases. This sequence originates from a male donor with papillary thyroid cancer or a benign thyroid nodule (not recorded which). Some clones in this sample may be carry-over from other donors' samples. Sequenced material: blood. The CDR3 reads CATSSQTSSYEQYF. Written as DNA, the CDR3 is TGTGCCACCAGCTCCCAGACTAGCTCCTACGAGCAGTACTTC.